This T cell receptor beta chain was captured by sequencing in a study of human T cells and chemical hapten exposure. Study-wide context: Sensitizing treatment utilized 2% DPC over an approximately 2 cm by approximately 2 cm portion of upper inner arm skin. Mostly female patients had alopecia areata, totalis or universalis.

Trimming took 0 bases from V and 11 from J, leaving 11 bases between them. The CDR3 is 12 residues long. Per germline, CDR1 GTSNPN and CDR2 SVGIG (reference sequence). TCRdb re-analysed the RACE reads in MiXCR, keeping a single row per CDR3 protein. The sample contains 300,000 to 400,000 distinct CDR3 sequences, approximately 5.1% of which appear only once. Time point of the sample: pre-sensitization, week 0. Stated treatment: therapeutic diphenylcyclopropenone sensitization with weekly scalp DPC. Someone pulled total RNA out of unfractionated whole blood. The sample was whole blood, taken in connection with sensitization to the hapten diphenylcyclopropenone (DPC). This sequence joins TRBV30 and TRBJ2-1; D gene unclear. The receptor comes from a woman aged 45-65 years with alopecia areata. Some clones in this sample may be carry-over from other donors' samples. The CDR3 nucleotides read TGTGCCTGGAGTGTACCGGTGGGGAAGCAGTTCTTC. Residues: CAWSVPVGKQFF.